One and the same sample provided the 18 T cell receptor beta chains below, sequenced in a study of blood T cell repertoires in COVID-19. The data were produced by immunoSEQ multiplex PCR, yet TCRdb's version contains in-frame clones alone and is incomplete. The sample yields some 130,000 clones, about 92% seen once. Specimen: peripheral blood. The receptors derive from a man between 50 and 59 years old with active COVID-19.

The chain is built from TRBV12-3 or TRBV12-4 and TRBJ1-1; no clear D. V was shortened by 4 bases and J by 3 bases, with 9 bases between the two germline ends. CDR3 length: 13 residues. CDR3 region: CASSSGRDTEAFF. The CDR3, as DNA: TGTGCCAGCAGTTCTGGTCGGGACACTGAAGCTTTCTTT.

The V call is TRBV2, the J call TRBJ2-7, with 10 bases aligning to TRBD2. CDR1 is SNHLY and CDR2 is FYNNEI in the germline V gene. Trimming at V came to 5 bases and at J to 7 bases, leaving 11 bases not matched to a gene. The CDR3 loop spans 15 amino acids. The CDR3 DNA reads as TGTGCCAGCAGTAGTTATGTAGCGGGAGGACGGGAGCAGTACGTC. Amino acid sequence: CASSSYVAGGREQYV.

This chain connects TRBV7-9 to TRBJ2-3; TRBD1 agrees at 8 bases. CDR3 length: 16 amino acids. The J segment lost 3 bases and the V segment lost 1 base, leaving 6 bases of the junction unmatched. CDR1 SEHNR and CDR2 FQNEAQ come from the germline V gene (reference sequence). The CDR3 sequence is CASSLGSGGDTDTQYF. In DNA, the CDR3 is TGTGCCAGCAGCTTAGGATCAGGGGGCGATACAGATACGCAGTATTTT.

The genes are TRBV2 and TRBJ1-2; 9 nucleotides match TRBD1. The CDR3 extends over 14 amino acids. In germline, CDR1 is SNHLY, CDR2 FYNNEI. V dropped 4 bases and J dropped 6; count of bases not matched to a gene: 6. The CDR3 sequence is CASSATGGADGYTF. CDR3 nucleotides: TGTGCCAGCAGTGCTACAGGGGGCGCCGATGGCTACACCTTC.

The chain is built from TRBV5-1 and TRBJ1-6; 7 bases agree with TRBD1. Germline trimming cut 2 bases from V and 7 bases from J; bases unmatched to any gene: 6. The CDR3 sequence is 15 residues long. Germline V lookup: CDR1 SGHRS, CDR2 YFSETQ. CDR3 sequence: CASSLQGMRNSPLHF. The CDR3 DNA follows: TGCGCCAGCAGCTTACAGGGGATGAGGAATTCACCCCTCCACTTT.

This clone was found a few times. The V and J genes are TRBV3-1 (or the pseudogene TRBV3-2) and TRBJ1-6; 9 nucleotides match TRBD1. J gave up 5 bases and V 1 base, and 6 bases lay outside the gene matches. Germline CDR1 reads LGHDT; CDR2 reads YNNKEL (reference sequence). CDR3 length: 17 residues. CDR3 in amino acids: CASSQAATGGNNSPLHF. For the CDR3, the DNA is TGTGCCAGCAGCCAAGCTGCGACAGGGGGTAATAATTCACCCCTCCACTTT.

The rearrangement uses TRBV5-1 and TRBJ1-1; D may be TRBD1 (6 bases). This CDR3 contains 14 residues. From germline, CDR1 is SGHRS and CDR2 YFSETQ. Trimming took 4 bases from V and 2 from J, leaving 12 bases between them. CDR3 region: CASSRRDTNTEAFF. CDR3 bases: TGCGCCAGCAGCCGCCGGGACACCAACACTGAAGCTTTCTTT.

The rearrangement uses TRBV24-1 and TRBJ1-3; D unclear. Trimming left V 9 bases short and J 0 bases short, with 8 bases between. CDR1 KGHDR and CDR2 SFDVKD come from the germline V gene. The length of the CDR3 is 13 residues. CDR3 residues: CATEPTSGNTIYF. DNA for the CDR3: TGTGCCACCGAACCTACCTCTGGAAACACCATATATTTT.

This sequence joins TRBV19 and TRBJ2-5; a weak D match, TRBD2 (5 bases). CDR1 is LNHDA and CDR2 is SQIVND in the germline V gene (reference sequence). V dropped 5 bases and J dropped 5 bases, with 18 bases sitting between them. This CDR3 spans 15 amino acids. The CDR3 here is CASSPRAGVRETQYF. CDR3 coding DNA: TGTGCCAGTAGTCCCCGGGCCGGGGTCAGGGAGACCCAGTACTTC.

The chain is built from TRBV7-9 and TRBJ2-7; TRBD2 matches 9 bases. V was clipped by 5 bases and J by 7 bases; unmatched bases: 6. The CDR3 has 13 residues. The germline CDR1 and CDR2 sequences are SEHNR and FQNEAQ (reference sequence). In DNA, the CDR3 is TGTGCCAGCAGCGATAGCGGGAGAGGGGAGCAGTACGTC. As protein: CASSDSGRGEQYV.

V gene TRBV5-4 combines with J gene TRBJ2-1; 7 bases align to TRBD2. The germline V gene encodes CDR1 SGHNT and CDR2 YYREEE (reference sequence). The CDR3 extends over 16 amino acids. Trimming cost V 4 bases and J 6 bases; bases outside gene matches: 13. The CDR3 is CASSLGVAGVGNEQFF. CDR3 nucleotide sequence: TGTGCCAGCAGCCTGGGAGTTGCGGGGGTAGGCAATGAGCAGTTCTTC.

The chain carries TRBV7-9 and TRBJ1-2; D is uncertain. Per germline, CDR1 SEHNR and CDR2 FQNEAQ (reference sequence). This CDR3 has 14 residues. The V gene lost 5 bases and the J gene lost 1 base, with 11 bases spanning the gap. The CDR3 loop is CASSHGEFNYGYTF. The CDR3 nucleotides read TGTGCCAGCAGCCACGGTGAGTTTAACTATGGCTACACCTTC.

The chain carries TRBV6-5 and TRBJ2-7; TRBD1 matches at 7 bases. This CDR3 has 13 amino acids. V lost 6 bases, J lost 2 bases, and 4 bases stayed unmatched. Germline V gives CDR1 MNHEY, CDR2 SVGAGI. CDR3 residues: CASRPDRPYEQYV. CDR3 coding DNA: TGTGCCAGCAGGCCGGACAGGCCCTACGAGCAGTACGTC.

This chain links TRBV7-9 with TRBJ1-2; weak D call: TRBD1 (5 bases). The germline V and J ends were trimmed by 4 bases and 8 bases, with 14 bases remaining between them. Per germline, CDR1 SEHNR and CDR2 FQNEAQ (reference sequence). The length of the CDR3 is 13 residues. The CDR3 region has the DNA TGTGCCAGCAGCTCTCCAGGGCGACCGGGCTACACCTTC. Its protein product is CASSSPGRPGYTF.

The genes are TRBV12-3 or TRBV12-4 and TRBJ1-5, with unresolved D. The CDR3 loop spans 13 amino acids. The V and J ends lost 2 bases and 6 bases respectively, with 8 bases between them. The CDR3 DNA is TGTGCCAGCAGTTTAAGGAGTGCTCAGCCCCAGCATTTT. This encodes CASSLRSAQPQHF.

The chain employs TRBV19 and TRBJ1-5; 8 nucleotides agree with TRBD1. The CDR3 has 14 amino acids. From germline, CDR1 is LNHDA and CDR2 SQIVND (reference sequence). V lost 6 bases, J lost 6 bases, and 7 bases stayed unmatched. The CDR3 protein is CASSSQGAGQPQHF. The CDR3 DNA reads TGTGCCAGTAGCTCCCAGGGGGCGGGTCAGCCCCAGCATTTT. Together with reference TRBV19 and TRBJ1-5, the CDR3 gives the full variable domain: DGGITQSPKYLFRKEGQNVTLSCEQNLNHDAMYWYRQDPGQGLRLIYYSQIVNDFQKGDIAEGYSVSREKKESFPLTVTSAQKNPTAFYLCASSSQGAGQPQHFGDGTRLSIL.

The chain links TRBV12-3 or TRBV12-4 to TRBJ2-1, with D unresolved. The CDR3 has 12 amino acids. V was clipped by 7 bases and J by 8 bases, with 12 bases between them. The CDR3: CASKSGIDEQFF. Here the CDR3 DNA reads TGTGCCAGCAAGTCAGGTATCGATGAGCAGTTCTTC.

This clone was detected once. This rearrangement joins TRBV3-1 (or the pseudogene TRBV3-2) to TRBJ2-5, with 10 nucleotides matching TRBD1. From germline, CDR1 is LGHDT and CDR2 YNNKEL (reference sequence). The CDR3 sequence is 15 residues long. Trimming took 4 bases from V and 5 from J; bases not matched to a gene: 7. CDR3 region: CASSRGTGVGETQYF. For the CDR3, the DNA is TGTGCCAGCAGCCGAGGGACAGGGGTTGGCGAGACCCAGTACTTC.